The entry below gives a single T cell receptor (beta chain) sequence along with its context. The data originate from a study of blood T cell repertoires in COVID-19. Study details: Sites in the United States, Italy and Spain provided acute and convalescent COVID-19 samples. The analysed material was cDNA or gDNA that came from T cells, B-cell-depleted T cells, or PBMCs.

Using immunoSEQ multiplex PCR, the repertoire was profiled, and TCRdb retains in-frame clones only, with some absent. The data show approximately 210,000 clones, approximately 87% seen once. CDR1 is MNHEY, CDR2 SVGEGT, per germline. The CDR3 has 14 amino acids. With 6 bases removed from V and 2 bases from J, the gap between germline ends came to 13 bases. What was sequenced was peripheral blood. The chain has TRBV6-2 or TRBV6-3 and TRBJ1-1; D is undetermined. The receptor was derived from a woman in her 70s with acute or convalescent COVID-19. The CDR3 sequence: CASSFHSANTEAFF. The CDR3 nucleotides read TGTGCCAGCAGCTTTCACTCTGCTAACACTGAAGCTTTCTTT.